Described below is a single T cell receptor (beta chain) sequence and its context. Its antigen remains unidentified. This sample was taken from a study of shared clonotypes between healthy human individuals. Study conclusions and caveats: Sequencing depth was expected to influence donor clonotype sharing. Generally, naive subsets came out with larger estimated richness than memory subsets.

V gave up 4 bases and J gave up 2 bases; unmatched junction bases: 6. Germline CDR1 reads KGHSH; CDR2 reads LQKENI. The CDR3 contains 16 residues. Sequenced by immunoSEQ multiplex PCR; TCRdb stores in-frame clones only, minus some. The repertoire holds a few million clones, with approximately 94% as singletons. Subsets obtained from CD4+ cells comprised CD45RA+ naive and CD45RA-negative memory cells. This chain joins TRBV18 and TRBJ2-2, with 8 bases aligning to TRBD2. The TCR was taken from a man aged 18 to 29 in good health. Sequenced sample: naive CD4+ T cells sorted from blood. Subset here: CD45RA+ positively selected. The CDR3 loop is CASSLTSGPNTGELFF. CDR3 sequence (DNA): TGTGCCAGCTCACTAACTAGCGGCCCTAACACCGGGGAGCTGTTTTTT.